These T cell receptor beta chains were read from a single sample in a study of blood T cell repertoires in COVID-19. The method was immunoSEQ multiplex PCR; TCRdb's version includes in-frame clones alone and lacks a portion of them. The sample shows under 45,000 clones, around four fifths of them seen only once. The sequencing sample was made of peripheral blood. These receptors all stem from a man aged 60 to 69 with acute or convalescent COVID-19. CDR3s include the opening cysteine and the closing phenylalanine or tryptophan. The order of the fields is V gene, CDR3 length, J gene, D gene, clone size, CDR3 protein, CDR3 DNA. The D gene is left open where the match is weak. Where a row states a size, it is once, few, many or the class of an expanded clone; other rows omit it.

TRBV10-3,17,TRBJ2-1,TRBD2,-,CAISEPALAGNYNEQFF,TGTGCCATCAGTGAACCTGCCCTAGCGGGAAATTACAATGAGCAGTTCTTC
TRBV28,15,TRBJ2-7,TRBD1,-,CASRPPGTGPYEQYF,TGTGCCAGCAGACCCCCCGGGACAGGCCCGTACGAGCAGTACTTC
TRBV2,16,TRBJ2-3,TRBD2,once,CASREPGLDYTDTQYF,TGTGCCAGCAGGGAGCCGGGACTAGATTACACAGATACGCAGTATTTT
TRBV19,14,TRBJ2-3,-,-,CASSIKAGTDTQYF,TGTGCCAGTAGTATAAAGGCGGGCACAGATACGCAGTATTTT
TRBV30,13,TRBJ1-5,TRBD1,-,CAWGQGRNQPQHF,TGTGCCTGGGGACAGGGTCGCAATCAGCCCCAGCATTTT
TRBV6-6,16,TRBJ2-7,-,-,CASSYLGRDIPYEQYF,TGTGCCAGCAGTTACTTGGGACGGGACATCCCTTACGAGCAGTACTTC
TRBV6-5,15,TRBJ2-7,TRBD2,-,CASRGSGRDHYEQYF,TGTGCCAGCAGGGGTAGCGGGAGGGACCACTACGAGCAGTACTTC
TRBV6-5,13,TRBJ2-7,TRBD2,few,CASSLLAGGEQYF,TGTGCCAGCAGTCTCCTAGCGGGAGGCGAGCAGTACTTC
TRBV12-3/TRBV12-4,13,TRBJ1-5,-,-,CASSLSPSGPQHF,TGTGCCAGCAGCTTGTCCCCCTCGGGGCCCCAGCATTTT
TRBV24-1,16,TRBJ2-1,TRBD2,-,CATSDPSGSSYNEQFF,TGTGCCACCAGTGACCCTAGCGGGAGTTCGTACAATGAGCAGTTCTTC
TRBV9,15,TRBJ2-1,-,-,CASSVVGSSYNEQFF,TGTGCCAGCAGCGTAGTAGGGAGCTCCTACAATGAGCAGTTCTTC
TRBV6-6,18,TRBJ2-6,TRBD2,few,CASSPGTSGLSGANVLTF,TGTGCCAGCAGTCCCGGGACTAGCGGGCTCTCTGGGGCCAACGTCCTGACTTTC
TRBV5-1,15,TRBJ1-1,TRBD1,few,CASSLAGQGNTEAFF,TGCGCCAGCAGCTTGGCGGGACAGGGGAACACTGAAGCTTTCTTT
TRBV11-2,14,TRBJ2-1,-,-,CASTLAGSYNEQFF,TGTGCCAGCACACTAGCCGGTTCCTACAATGAGCAGTTCTTC
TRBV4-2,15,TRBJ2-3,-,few,CASSLGGSSTDTQYF,TGTGCCAGCAGCCTTGGCGGGTCTAGCACAGATACGCAGTATTTT
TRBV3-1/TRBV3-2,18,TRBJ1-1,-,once,CASSQDENGGVVDTEAFF,TGTGCCAGCAGCCAAGACGAAAATGGGGGGGTCGTGGACACTGAAGCTTTCTTT
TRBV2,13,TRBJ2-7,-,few,CASRQAPLDEQYF,TGTGCCAGCCGCCAAGCCCCCTTGGACGAGCAGTACTTC
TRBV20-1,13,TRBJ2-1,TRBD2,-,CSASVLAGAAQFF,TGCAGTGCTAGTGTCCTAGCGGGGGCGGCTCAGTTCTTC
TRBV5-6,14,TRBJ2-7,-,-,CASTIANRAYEQYF,TGTGCCAGCACCATCGCGAACAGGGCCTACGAGCAGTACTTC
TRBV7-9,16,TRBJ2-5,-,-,CASSLGGRVAGETQYF,TGTGCCAGCAGCTTAGGCGGCAGGGTGGCAGGAGAGACCCAGTACTTC
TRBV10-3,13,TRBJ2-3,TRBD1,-,CAIKGRGSDTQYF,TGTGCCATCAAGGGCAGGGGGTCAGATACGCAGTATTTT
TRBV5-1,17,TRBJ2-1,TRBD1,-,CASSSPRTGGHDNEQFF,TGCGCCAGCAGCTCTCCGCGGACAGGGGGACATGACAATGAGCAGTTCTTC
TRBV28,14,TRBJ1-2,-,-,CASSPLYSNYGYTF,TGTGCCAGCAGTCCCCTTTATTCTAACTATGGCTACACCTTC
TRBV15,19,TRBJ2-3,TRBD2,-,CATSREPEGLAGLTDTQYF,TGTGCCACCAGCAGAGAGCCCGAGGGACTAGCGGGGCTCACAGATACGCAGTATTTT
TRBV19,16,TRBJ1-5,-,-,CASRAPGTGSNQPQHF,TGTGCCAGTAGGGCCCCGGGTACAGGTAGCAATCAGCCCCAGCATTTT
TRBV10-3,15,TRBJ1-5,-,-,CAISKQGTLNQPQHF,TGTGCCATCAGTAAACAGGGTACACTCAATCAGCCCCAGCATTTT
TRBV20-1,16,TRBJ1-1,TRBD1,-,CSASFVSGGLGTEAFF,TGCAGTGCTAGTTTTGTATCAGGGGGCCTTGGCACTGAAGCTTTCTTT
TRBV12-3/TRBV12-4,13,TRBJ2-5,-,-,CASSMDKVFHLYF,TGTGCCAGCAGTATGGACAAGGTCTTTCATCTGTACTTC
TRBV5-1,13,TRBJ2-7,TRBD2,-,CASSYSGTYEQYF,TGCGCCAGCAGCTATAGCGGGACCTACGAGCAGTACTTC
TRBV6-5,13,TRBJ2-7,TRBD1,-,CASSLVPDRVRYF,TGTGCCAGCAGTCTCGTACCTGACAGGGTTCGGTACTTC
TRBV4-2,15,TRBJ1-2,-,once,CASSQETSANYGYTF,TGTGCCAGCAGCCAAGAGACATCTGCAAACTATGGCTACACCTTC
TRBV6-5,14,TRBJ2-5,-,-,CASSYSLGGETQYF,TGTGCCAGCAGTTACTCTCTGGGAGGAGAGACCCAGTACTTC
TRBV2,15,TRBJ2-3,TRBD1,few,CASRGDRGPTDTQYF,TGTGCCAGCAGGGGGGACAGGGGTCCCACAGATACGCAGTATTTT
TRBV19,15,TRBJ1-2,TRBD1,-,CASSRTGAPNYGYTF,TGTGCCAGTAGTCGGACAGGAGCCCCTAACTATGGCTACACCTTC
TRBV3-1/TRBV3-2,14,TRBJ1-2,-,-,CASSQVNGNYGYTF,TGTGCCAGCAGCCAAGTTAACGGTAACTATGGCTACACCTTC
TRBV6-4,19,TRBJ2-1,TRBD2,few,CASSDHGSGRAGSYNEQFF,TGTGCCAGCAGTGACCATGGTAGCGGGAGGGCCGGCTCCTACAATGAGCAGTTCTTC
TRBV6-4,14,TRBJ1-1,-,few,CASSDSSMNTEAFF,TGTGCCAGCAGTGACTCGTCTATGAACACTGAAGCTTTCTTT
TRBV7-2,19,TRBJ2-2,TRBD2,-,CASSPRVGGLAAPAGELFF,TGTGCCAGCAGCCCTCGCGTGGGGGGACTAGCGGCCCCGGCCGGGGAGCTGTTTTTT
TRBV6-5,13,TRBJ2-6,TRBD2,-,CASTGGGTNVLTF,TGTGCCAGCACAGGCGGGGGAACCAACGTCCTGACTTTC
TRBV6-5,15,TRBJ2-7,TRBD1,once,CASTQDRPSSYEQYF,TGTGCCAGCACTCAGGACAGGCCAAGCTCCTACGAGCAGTACTTC
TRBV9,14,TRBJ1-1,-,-,CASSVAQGITEAFF,TGTGCCAGCAGCGTAGCACAGGGTATCACTGAAGCTTTCTTT
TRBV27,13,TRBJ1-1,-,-,CASSSSTISEAFF,TGTGCCAGCAGTTCTAGCACAATATCTGAAGCTTTCTTT
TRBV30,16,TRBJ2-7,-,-,CAWSVRVGAGPYEQYF,TGTGCCTGGAGTGTACGCGTGGGAGCAGGACCCTACGAGCAGTACTTC
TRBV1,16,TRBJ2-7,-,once,CTSSPLPSGILYEQYF,TGCACCAGCAGCCCCTTGCCTAGCGGGATACTGTACGAGCAGTACTTC
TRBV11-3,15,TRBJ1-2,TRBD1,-,CASSPLSGQGSGYTF,TGTGCCAGCAGCCCCCTGTCCGGACAGGGGTCTGGCTACACCTTC
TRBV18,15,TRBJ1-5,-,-,CASSRGRGSNQPQHF,TGTGCCAGCTCACGGGGCCGGGGGAGCAATCAGCCCCAGCATTTT
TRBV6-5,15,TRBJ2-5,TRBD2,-,CASIPTRERYETQYF,TGTGCCAGCATCCCGACGCGGGAGAGATACGAGACCCAGTACTTC
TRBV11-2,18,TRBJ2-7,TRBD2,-,CASSLGFGTSREGHEQYF,TGTGCCAGCAGCTTAGGATTTGGCACGTCGCGGGAGGGCCACGAGCAGTACTTC
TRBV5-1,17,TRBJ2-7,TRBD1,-,CASSLVGTGSGLEGQYF,TGCGCCAGCAGCTTGGTAGGGACAGGGTCGGGATTGGAGGGGCAGTACTTC
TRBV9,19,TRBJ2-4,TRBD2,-,CASSVEASGSLVAKNIQYF,TGTGCCAGCAGCGTAGAGGCTAGCGGGAGTTTGGTGGCCAAAAACATTCAGTACTTC
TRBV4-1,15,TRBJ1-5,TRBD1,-,CASSQPDRVGQPQHF,TGCGCCAGCAGCCAACCCGACAGGGTGGGTCAGCCCCAGCATTTT
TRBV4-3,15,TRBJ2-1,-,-,CASSLGQGTYNEQFF,TGCGCCAGCAGCTTAGGCCAGGGAACCTACAATGAGCAGTTCTTC
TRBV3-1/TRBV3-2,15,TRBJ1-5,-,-,CASSQDIGGIQPQHF,TGTGCCAGCAGCCAAGATATAGGAGGAATTCAGCCCCAGCATTTT
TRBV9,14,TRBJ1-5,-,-,CASSVGLGNQPQHF,TGTGCCAGCAGCGTAGGCTTAGGCAATCAGCCCCAGCATTTT
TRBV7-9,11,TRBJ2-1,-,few,CASSRSGEQFF,TGTGCCAGCAGCCGATCAGGAGAGCAGTTCTTC
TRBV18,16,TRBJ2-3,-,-,CASSPPTGTSTDTQYF,TGTGCCAGCTCACCCCCCACAGGAACGAGCACAGATACGCAGTATTTT
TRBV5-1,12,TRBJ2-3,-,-,CASSMTGDTQYF,TGCGCCAGCAGCATGACAGGAGATACGCAGTATTTT
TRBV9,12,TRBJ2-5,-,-,CASSLGEETQYF,TGTGCCAGCAGCCTGGGAGAAGAGACCCAGTACTTC